This T cell receptor (beta chain) was identified during a study of T cells in Graves' hyperthyroidism and ophthalmopathy. In the study overall: Peripheral blood was drawn at first diagnosis, prior to all treatment.

V gave up 2 bases and J gave up 2 bases, with 8 bases separating them. The germline V gene encodes CDR1 MRHNA and CDR2 SNTAGT. This CDR3 region has 14 residues. TCR beta CDR3 region amplification was performed from RNA transcripts. The HTBI primer set served for first-round RT-PCR of the TCR CDR3. MiXCR, run by TCRdb on the multiplex PCR reads, gives a single entry per CDR3 protein. The table has over 400,000 distinct CDR3 sequences, roughly 14% seen once; the top ten hold 13%. This clonotype was counted ten times or more. The sequenced material came from blood. V usage is TRBV6-4 and J usage is TRBJ2-3, with a weak D call TRBD1 (6 bases). The receptor was derived from a man aged 18 to 29 with Graves' ophthalmopathy. In nucleotides, the CDR3 is TGTGCCAGCAGTGACGGGACACACACAGATACGCAGTATTTT. This translates into CASSDGTHTDTQYF.